A selection of T cell receptor beta chains follows, all from one sample in a study of CD8 T cells in ankylosing spondylitis. TCRdb recomputed calls from the 5' RACE reads with MiXCR, one row per CDR3 protein. The top ten clones hold approximately 0.51% of a sample with some 840,000 distinct CDR3 sequences, 12% of them seen once. Sequencing input: blood, either unsorted or a sorted T cell fraction (not recorded which). These receptors all come from a male donor with ankylosing spondylitis. Each CDR3 is given with its conserved first and last residue. Fields, in order: J gene, clone size, V gene, D gene, CDR3 DNA, CDR3 protein. D genes are given only for firm matches. Not every row has a clone size; where given, it reads once, few, many or a size class.

>TRBJ2-1|many|TRBV12-3/TRBV12-4|NA
TGTGCCAGCAGTTTGAACTTATTTTATGAGCAGTTCTTC
CASSLNLFYEQFF
>TRBJ1-2|NA|TRBV5-1|NA
TGCGCCAGCAGCTTGACAGTCCTCTATGGCTACACCTTC
CASSLTVLYGYTF
>TRBJ2-7|NA|TRBV5-1|NA
TGCGCCAGCAGCTTGGGGACAGGACTAGGATACGAGCAGTACTTC
CASSLGTGLGYEQYF
>TRBJ2-7|many|TRBV28|TRBD1
TGTGCCAGCAGTGAAGGGGGACAGGGGGGTTACGAGCAGTACTTC
CASSEGGQGGYEQYF
>TRBJ1-1|NA|TRBV5-1|NA
TGCGCCAGCAGGGATCAGGGTTCGAACACTGAAGCTTTCTTT
CASRDQGSNTEAFF
>TRBJ1-2|many|TRBV20-1|NA
TGCAGTGCTAGGACAGCAAACTTCTATGGCTACACCTTC
CSARTANFYGYTF
>TRBJ1-5|few|TRBV2|NA
TGTGCCAGCAGTGAAGACCTTATCTACCAGCCCCAGCATTTT
CASSEDLIYQPQHF
>TRBJ1-5|few|TRBV7-2|NA
TGTGCCAGCAGCTTAAGGGACGCAGATCAGCCCCAGCATTTT
CASSLRDADQPQHF
>TRBJ1-5|few|TRBV21-1|NA
NA
CASSKWGDGNQPQHF
>TRBJ2-5|few|TRBV29-1|NA
TGCAGCGTTGAAAGGTGGGAGAAAAAAGAGACCCAGTACTTC
CSVERWEKKETQYF
>TRBJ1-2|few|TRBV12-3/TRBV12-4|NA
TGTGCCAGCAGTCGCGACAGGCGCCACTACTATGGCTACACCTTC
CASSRDRRHYYGYTF
>TRBJ2-3|NA|TRBV10-3|NA
TGTGCCATCAGTGAGTCGAAAGGGATAGAACCAGATACGCAGTATTTT
CAISESKGIEPDTQYF
>TRBJ1-5|NA|TRBV6-1|NA
TGTGCCAGCAGCCTAGGGATGCATCAGCCCCAGCATTTT
CASSLGMHQPQHF
>TRBJ2-1|NA|TRBV10-2|TRBD2
TGCGCCAGCAGGACTAGCGGGGGGGCAAATGAGCAGTTCTTC
CASRTSGGANEQFF
>TRBJ1-6|few|TRBV2|NA
TGTGCCAGCAGGAGGGACGGCCCAAATTCACCCCTCCACTTT
CASRRDGPNSPLHF
>TRBJ1-4|many|TRBV12-3/TRBV12-4|NA
TGTGCCAGCAGTTTAGGAGAAGGACCCAAGTTTTTT
CASSLGEGPKFF
>TRBJ2-7|many|TRBV20-1|NA
TGCAGTGCTACCAAGGCCCTCGGGCAGTACTTC
CSATKALGQYF
>TRBJ2-2|few|TRBV15|NA
TGTGCCACCAGCAGGGATTCGAACACCGGGGAGCTGTTTTTT
CATSRDSNTGELFF
>TRBJ1-5|many|TRBV12-3/TRBV12-4|NA
TGTGCCAGCAGTCCCAGGAGCGGTCAGCCCCAGCATTTT
CASSPRSGQPQHF
>TRBJ2-7|NA|TRBV5-1|TRBD1
TGCGCCAGCAGCCCCAGGGGACAGGGGGCTGACGAGCAGTACTTC
CASSPRGQGADEQYF
>TRBJ1-1|NA|TRBV6-6|NA
TGTGCCAGCAGTTACGGGGAAGCTTTCTTT
CASSYGEAFF
>TRBJ2-1|few|TRBV24-1|NA
TGTGCCACCAGTGATTCGTCCACCCGTAGAGAACCGAGCTCCTACAATGAGCAGTTCTTC
CATSDSSTRREPSSYNEQFF
>TRBJ2-2|NA|TRBV6-5|TRBD1
TGTGCCAGCAGTTACCCTGAGGGGGCTGGGGGCACCGGGGAGCTGTTTTTT
CASSYPEGAGGTGELFF
>TRBJ2-1|NA|TRBV3-1|NA
TGTGCCAGCAGCCAAGCGTTATGGAACAATGAGCAGTTCTTC
CASSQALWNNEQFF
>TRBJ2-1|few|TRBV7-2|NA
TGTGCCAGCAGCTCAACGGCGGCGGCTTCCTACAATGAGCAGTTCTTC
CASSSTAAASYNEQFF
>TRBJ1-1|NA|TRBV10-3|NA
TGTGCCATCAGCCTGGACTTAAACACTGAAGCTTTCTTT
CAISLDLNTEAFF
>TRBJ2-7|NA|TRBV28|NA
TGTGCCAGCAGTTTATGGGGTAGCCCCTACGAGCAGTACTTC
CASSLWGSPYEQYF
>TRBJ2-3|few|TRBV5-1|NA
TGCGCCAGCAGCACTAGTTCTAGCACAGATACGCAGTATTTT
CASSTSSSTDTQYF
>TRBJ2-1|few|TRBV5-1|TRBD2
TGCGCCAGCACCCGGGGGGGGACTAGCGTCGATGAGCAGTTCTTC
CASTRGGTSVDEQFF
>TRBJ2-5|few|TRBV15|NA
TGTGCCACGGGGGGAAGGCAGATCGCCCAGTACTTC
CATGGRQIAQYF
>TRBJ1-5|many|TRBV5-1|NA
TGCGCCAGCAGCAGGGAGGGCAATCAGCCCCAGCATTTT
CASSREGNQPQHF
>TRBJ1-5|many|TRBV5-1|NA
TGCGCCAGCAGCTTGTGGGGACAAGCGACTCAGCCCCAGCATTTT
CASSLWGQATQPQHF
>TRBJ1-3|few|TRBV6-5|NA
TGTGCCAGCAGTTCCCTCGTAGGAAACACCATATATTTT
CASSSLVGNTIYF
>TRBJ2-7|few|TRBV7-2|NA
TGTGCCAGCAGCGAACGACAGGACCCCTCCTACGAGCAGTACTTC
CASSERQDPSYEQYF
>TRBJ2-4|NA|TRBV24-1|NA
TGTGCCACCAGTGACCCCAGGTCGGGCAAAAACATTCAGTACTTC
CATSDPRSGKNIQYF
>TRBJ2-1|many|TRBV4-3|TRBD2
TGCGCCAGCAGCCAAAGACTAGCGGTAACCGACAATGAGCAGTTCTTC
CASSQRLAVTDNEQFF
>TRBJ2-3|many|TRBV29-1|NA
TGCAGCGGCATGGGGGGCGCAGATACGCAGTATTTT
CSGMGGADTQYF
>TRBJ2-5|few|TRBV20-1|NA
TGCAGTGCTAGTAGGCAGACGGTCCAAGAGACCCAGTACTTC
CSASRQTVQETQYF